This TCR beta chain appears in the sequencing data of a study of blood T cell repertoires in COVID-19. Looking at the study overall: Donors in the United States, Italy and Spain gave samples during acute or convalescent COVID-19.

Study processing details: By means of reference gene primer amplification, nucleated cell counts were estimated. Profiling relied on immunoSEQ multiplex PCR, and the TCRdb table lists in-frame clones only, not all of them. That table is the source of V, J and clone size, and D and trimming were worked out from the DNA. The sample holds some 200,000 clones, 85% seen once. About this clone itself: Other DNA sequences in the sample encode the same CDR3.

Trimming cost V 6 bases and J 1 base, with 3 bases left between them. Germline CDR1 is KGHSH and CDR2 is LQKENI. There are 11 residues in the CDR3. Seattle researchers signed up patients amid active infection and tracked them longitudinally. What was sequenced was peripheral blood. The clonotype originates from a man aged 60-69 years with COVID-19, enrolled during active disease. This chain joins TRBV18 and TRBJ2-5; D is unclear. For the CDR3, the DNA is TGTGCCAGCTCCCTCCAAGAGACCCAGTACTTC. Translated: CASSLQETQYF.